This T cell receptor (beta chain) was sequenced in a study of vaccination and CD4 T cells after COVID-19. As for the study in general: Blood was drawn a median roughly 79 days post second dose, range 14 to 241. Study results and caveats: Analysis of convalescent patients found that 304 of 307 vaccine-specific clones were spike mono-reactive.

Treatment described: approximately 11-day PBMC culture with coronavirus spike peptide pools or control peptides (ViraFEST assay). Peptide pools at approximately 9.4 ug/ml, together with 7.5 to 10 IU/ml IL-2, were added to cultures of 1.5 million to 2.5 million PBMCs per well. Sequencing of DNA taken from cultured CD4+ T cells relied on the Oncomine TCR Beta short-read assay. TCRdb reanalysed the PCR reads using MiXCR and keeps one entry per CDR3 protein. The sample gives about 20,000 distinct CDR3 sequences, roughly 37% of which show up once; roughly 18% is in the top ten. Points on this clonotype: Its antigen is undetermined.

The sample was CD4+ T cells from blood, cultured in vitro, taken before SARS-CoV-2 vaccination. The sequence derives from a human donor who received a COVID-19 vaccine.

CDR3 sequence reads: CASSEAPGTSYEQYF. The CDR3 nucleotides are TGTGCCAGCAGTGAAGCGCCAGGTACTTCCTACGAGCAGTACTTC. This chain links TRBV6-1 with TRBJ2-7, with D unresolved. V lost 0 bases and J lost 1, with 10 bases in between. The germline CDR1 and CDR2 sequences are MNHNS and SASEGT. This CDR3 has 15 amino acids.